The 18 T cell receptor beta chains below come from one sample, sequenced in a study of blood T cell repertoires in COVID-19 (dated by TCRdb to 2018 to 2021). The library was generated by the immunoSEQ multiplex PCR assay. Imported from immuneACCESS, the table was reduced by TCRdb to in-frame sequences with V and J called. These copies leave out some clones; in studies compared against another copy, an unresolved V gene accounts for under half, and the cause of the remainder is not known. The sample yields approximately 260,000 clones; approximately 88% were counted once. Around 1.2% of the sample comes from the top ten. The specimen was PBMCs or T cells enriched from blood (not recorded which). The source of these receptors is a woman between 40 and 50 years old with acute COVID-19.

V gene TRBV28 combines with J gene TRBJ1-1; D is uncertain. V lost 8 bases, J lost 0 bases, and 7 bases lay in between. The CDR3 totals 12 residues. Germline V gives CDR1 MDHEN, CDR2 SYDVKM. Here the CDR3 reads CASLGMNTEAFF. For the CDR3, the DNA is TGTGCCAGCCTCGGGATGAACACTGAAGCTTTCTTT.

The chain uses TRBV30 and TRBJ1-2, with D unclear. The germline V and J ends were trimmed by 2 bases and 7 bases, with 11 bases remaining between them. The CDR3 runs 12 residues. Germline V gives CDR1 GTSNPN, CDR2 SVGIG (reference sequence). CDR3 coding DNA: TGTGCCTGGAGTATGGTTGGGCTTGGCTACACCTTC. Residues: CAWSMVGLGYTF.

V gene TRBV6-2 or TRBV6-3 combines with J gene TRBJ2-1, with 8 bases lining up with TRBD2. This CDR3 has 13 amino acids. The trim removed 5 bases at V and 6 bases at J, leaving 3 bases unmatched. CDR1 is MNHEY and CDR2 is SVGEGT in the germline V gene. The CDR3 DNA sequence: TGTGCCAGCAGTCTGGGACTAGTCAATGAGCAGTTCTTC. Protein sequence: CASSLGLVNEQFF.

V and J are TRBV3-1 (or the pseudogene TRBV3-2) and TRBJ1-5, with 7 nucleotides matching TRBD1. CDR3 length equals 15 residues. With 3 bases clipped from V and 4 bases from J, the junction kept 6 bases outside the gene matches. CDR1 is LGHDT, CDR2 YNNKEL, per germline (reference sequence). The CDR3 coding sequence is TGTGCCAGCAGCCACGCGGGACAGTCGAATCAGCCCCAGCATTTT. Translation: CASSHAGQSNQPQHF.

The V call is TRBV9, the J call TRBJ2-6; D not resolved. V shed 0 bases and J shed 4 bases, with 8 bases lying between them. The CDR3 is 15 amino acids. Germline assignment: CDR1 SGDLS and CDR2 YYNGEE. The CDR3 nucleotides read TGTGCCAGCAGCGTAGTAACTTCAGGGGCCAACGTCCTGACTTTC. Translating it yields CASSVVTSGANVLTF.

This chain's CDR3 is CASRSPGLSTDTQYF. DNA for the CDR3: TGTGCCAGTAGGAGCCCGGGACTGAGCACAGATACGCAGTATTTT. The chain is built from TRBV19 and TRBJ2-3, with D perhaps matching TRBD2 (6 bases). The CDR3 loop spans 15 amino acids. Between the trimmed V and J ends, which lost 6 bases and 0 bases, there was a span of 13 bases. Germline CDR1 reads LNHDA; CDR2 reads SQIVND (reference sequence).

This sequence joins TRBV10-2 and TRBJ2-7, with 8 bases that match TRBD1. The CDR3 has 13 residues. Losses at the gene ends were 4 bases for V and 3 bases for J; bases not matched to a gene: 2. CDR1 is WSHSY and CDR2 is SAAADI in the germline V gene. The DNA of the CDR3 is TGCGCCAGCAGTGCGACAGGGGACTACGAGCAGTACGTC. The encoded protein is CASSATGDYEQYV.

The rearrangement joins TRBV18 to TRBJ1-5; 9 bases agree with TRBD1. The CDR3 contains 17 residues. J gave up 2 bases and V 0 bases, and 5 bases lay outside the gene matches. Germline V CDR1 and CDR2: KGHSH, LQKENI. CDR3 nucleotides: TGTGCCAGCTCACCACCAGGGACAGGGCTGCGCAATCAGCCCCAGCATTTT. Translating it yields CASSPPGTGLRNQPQHF.

The chain is built from TRBV19 and TRBJ1-5, with 7 bases identical to TRBD1. V shed 3 bases, J shed 4 bases, and the junction held 6 bases outside the gene matches. The CDR3 has 15 residues. The germline V gene has CDR1 LNHDA and CDR2 SQIVND (reference sequence). The CDR3 DNA is TGTGCCAGTAGTATTGTTCGACAGGGTAATCAGCCCCAGCATTTT. It specifies CASSIVRQGNQPQHF. The full variable domain, completed using reference TRBV19 and TRBJ1-5, is DGGITQSPKYLFRKEGQNVTLSCEQNLNHDAMYWYRQDPGQGLRLIYYSQIVNDFQKGDIAEGYSVSREKKESFPLTVTSAQKNPTAFYLCASSIVRQGNQPQHFGDGTRLSIL.

In this sample, this clone turned up once. The rearrangement uses TRBV9 and TRBJ1-3; 8 bases agree with TRBD1. The CDR3 runs to 16 residues. Germline values: CDR1 SGDLS, CDR2 YYNGEE. J was trimmed by 8 bases and V by 4 bases; bases with no gene match: 14. CDR3 nucleotide sequence: TGTGCCAGCAGCCCCGAGCAGGGGGCGCCGGGGGACACCATATATTTT. Translating it yields CASSPEQGAPGDTIYF. Full variable domain (rest looked up from reference TRBV9 and TRBJ1-3): DSGVTQTPKHLITATGQRVTLRCSPRSGDLSVYWYQQSLDQGLQFLIQYYNGEERAKGNILERFSAQQFPDLHSELNLSSLELGDSALYFCASSPEQGAPGDTIYFGEGSWLTVV.

The chain uses TRBV5-1 and TRBJ2-3; 10 nucleotides align to TRBD1. There are 15 residues in the CDR3. Trimming took 2 bases from V and 4 from J; bases not matched to a gene: 4. CDR1 is SGHRS, CDR2 YFSETQ, per germline. Written as DNA, the CDR3 is TGCGCCAGCAGCTTTCCGACAGGGGGCCCAGATACGCAGTATTTT. This gives the protein CASSFPTGGPDTQYF.

V usage is TRBV13 and J usage is TRBJ2-1; D is perhaps TRBD2 (6 bases). In germline, CDR1 is PRHDT, CDR2 FYEKMQ (reference sequence). The V end lost 2 bases, the J end lost 10 bases, and 18 bases lay between the germline ends. This CDR3 comprises 15 residues. The CDR3 nucleotides are TGTGCCAGCAGCTTACGCGGGGAGATCCGCTGGGAGCAGTTCTTC. Its protein is CASSLRGEIRWEQFF.

The chain joins TRBV7-2 to TRBJ2-3; D might be TRBD1 (6 bases). V lost 3 bases, J lost 2 bases, and 18 bases lay in between. Germline V gene sequence: CDR1 SGHTA, CDR2 FQGNSA. This CDR3 has 17 residues. The CDR3 nucleotides read TGTGCCAGCAGCTTGTACTTCGGGACAATACCCACAGATACGCAGTATTTT. Protein product: CASSLYFGTIPTDTQYF.

The chain combines TRBV6-2 or TRBV6-3 with TRBJ1-5, with 11 positions matching TRBD1. Germline loops: CDR1 MNHEY, CDR2 SVGEGT. The CDR3 contains 16 residues. With 4 bases clipped from V and 7 bases from J, the junction kept 9 bases outside the gene matches. This CDR3 is CASSSHRGQGGQPQHF. CDR3 DNA: TGTGCCAGCAGTTCCCACCGGGGACAGGGGGGGCAGCCCCAGCATTTT.

The rearrangement joins TRBV10-1 to TRBJ2-5; D ambiguous. This CDR3 is 14 amino acids long. The germline V gene has CDR1 WNHNN and CDR2 SYGVQD (reference sequence). Trimming left V 0 bases short and J 2 bases short, with 7 bases between. CDR3 DNA sequence: TGCGCCAGCAGTGAGTCGTTGAGTCAAGAGACCCAGTACTTC. Translated: CASSESLSQETQYF.

The sample holds many counts of this clone. The chain joins TRBV15 to TRBJ1-1; weak D call: TRBD1 (6 bases). CDR3 length: 14 residues. Germline-derived CDR1 and CDR2 are LNHNV and YYDKDF (reference sequence). V gave up 0 bases and J gave up 7 bases, with 12 bases separating them. In DNA, the CDR3 is TGTGCCACCAGCAGAGAACAGGGACTAAATGAAGCTTTCTTT. Translated, it gives CATSREQGLNEAFF.

Only one count was recorded for this clone. DNA for the CDR3: TGTGCCAGCAGTGTAACAGGGCGCGAGAACACTGAAGCTTTCTTT. Protein: CASSVTGRENTEAFF. The chain uses TRBV28 and TRBJ1-1, with a weak D call TRBD1 (6 bases). With 5 bases removed from V and 1 base from J, the gap between germline ends came to 14 bases. The CDR3 is 15 residues long. Looked up from germline, CDR1 is MDHEN and CDR2 is SYDVKM.

The V call is TRBV9, the J call TRBJ1-1, with a possible D match to TRBD1 (6 bases). V was trimmed by 7 bases and J by 7 bases, leaving 11 bases between them. The CDR3 covers 11 residues. Looked up from germline, CDR1 is SGDLS and CDR2 is YYNGEE. CDR3 DNA: TGTGCCAGCGGGACACCGGATGAAGCTTTCTTT. Translating it yields CASGTPDEAFF. The full variable domain, completed using reference TRBV9 and TRBJ1-1, is DSGVTQTPKHLITATGQRVTLRCSPRSGDLSVYWYQQSLDQGLQFLIQYYNGEERAKGNILERFSAQQFPDLHSELNLSSLELGDSALYFCASGTPDEAFFGQGTRLTVV.